Presented here are 8 T cell receptor beta chains from one specimen sequenced in a study of CD8 T cells in ankylosing spondylitis. TCRdb re-called the 5' RACE reads through MiXCR, storing one row per CDR3 protein. This table holds about 160,000 distinct CDR3 sequences, 9.8% found once. Sequenced sample: blood, either unsorted or a sorted T cell fraction (not recorded which). The receptors stem from a female donor with ankylosing spondylitis or in good health (not recorded which).

This clonotype was observed a few times. The chain links TRBV27 to TRBJ2-7; a weak D match, TRBD1 (6 bases). The CDR3 runs to 17 residues. V lost 0 bases, J lost 5 bases, and 20 bases lay in between. From germline, CDR1 is MNHEY and CDR2 SMNVEV (reference sequence). The DNA for the CDR3 is TGTGCCAGCAGTTTATCGGCCTGGACAGAGGTCACCCACGAGCAGTACTTC. This encodes CASSLSAWTEVTHEQYF.

This clonotype was seen a few times. CDR3 nucleotides: TGTGCCAGCAGTTTATCGACCGGGACAGGGAAGAATGAGCAGTTCTTC. Translated, it gives CASSLSTGTGKNEQFF. The V call is TRBV27, the J call TRBJ2-1; 9 bases fit TRBD1. The germline V gene has CDR1 MNHEY and CDR2 SMNVEV (reference sequence). This CDR3 is 16 amino acids long. The V gene end was trimmed by 0 bases and the J gene end by 7 bases; junction bases not matched to a gene: 7.

The table lists this clonotype with many counts. This chain connects TRBV20-1 to TRBJ1-2; D not certain. CDR1 and CDR2 (germline): DFQATT, SNEGSKA (reference sequence). With 0 bases removed from V and 4 bases from J, the gap between germline ends came to 9 bases. The CDR3 loop spans 13 amino acids. This chain's CDR3 is CSARDSEIYGYTF. The CDR3 DNA reads TGCAGTGCTAGAGATTCCGAGATCTATGGCTACACCTTC.

The chain uses TRBV4-3 and TRBJ2-5; 12 bases fit TRBD2. CDR3 size: 14 residues. V dropped 5 bases and J dropped 2; count of bases not matched to a gene: 0. In germline, CDR1 is LGHNA, CDR2 YSLEER. In nucleotides, the CDR3 is TGCGCCAGCAGCGGACTAGCGGGGCAAGAGACCCAGTACTTC. Translated, it gives CASSGLAGQETQYF.

This clonotype turned up a few times. The J gene is TRBJ2-1, the V gene TRBV27, with 8 bases matching TRBD2. Germline CDR1 MNHEY, CDR2 SMNVEV (reference sequence). J was trimmed by 6 bases and V by 5 bases; bases with no gene match: 9. CDR3 length equals 15 residues. The DNA for the CDR3 is TGTGCCAGCAGTCCCAGCGGGAGCAGGGGCAATGAGCAGTTCTTC. This gives the protein CASSPSGSRGNEQFF.

This clonotype was counted a few times. This chain connects TRBV4-3 to TRBJ2-1; D is perhaps TRBD1 (5 bases). The CDR3 is made up of 17 amino acids. Per germline, CDR1 LGHNA and CDR2 YSLEER. V lost 0 bases and J lost 2, with 14 bases in between. The CDR3 protein is CASSQDGAADTYNEQFF. The CDR3 bases are TGCGCCAGCAGCCAAGATGGGGCGGCGGATACCTACAATGAGCAGTTCTTC.

This clonotype was picked up many times. The genes are TRBV7-2 and TRBJ2-1; D not resolved. Germline CDR1 reads SGHTA; CDR2 reads FQGNSA. The CDR3 is made up of 16 amino acids. Trimming took off 5 bases at V and 7 bases at J, with 21 bases between the two ends. The chain's CDR3 is CASSKEPSPLSNEQFF. CDR3 nucleotides: TGTGCCAGCAGCAAAGAGCCGTCACCCCTTTCAAATGAGCAGTTCTTC. Drawing the rest from reference TRBV7-2 and TRBJ2-1, the complete variable domain is GAGVSQSPSNKVTEKGKDVELRCDPISGHTALYWYRQSLGQGLEFLIYFQGNSAPDKSGLPSDRFSAERTGGSVSTLTIQRTQQEDSAVYLCASSKEPSPLSNEQFFGPGTRLTVL.

V and J are TRBV27 and TRBJ1-2, with 8 bases that match TRBD1. The CDR3 extends over 16 amino acids. The V segment lost 3 bases and the J segment 7 bases; nucleotides outside the gene matches: 13. The germline gives CDR1 MNHEY, CDR2 SMNVEV (reference sequence). CDR3 amino acids: CASSLSPAGGDAGYTF. Written as DNA, the CDR3 is TGTGCCAGCAGTTTGTCCCCCGCAGGGGGCGACGCTGGCTACACCTTC.